This record looks at one T cell receptor beta chain sequence and its context. Germline and junction disagree at one end, which may indicate a read error. The data were taken from a study of blood T cell repertoires in COVID-19. Across the study: T cells, B-cell-depleted T cells, or PBMCs supplied cDNA or gDNA.

In the authors' methods: Amplification of reference gene primers was used by the study to estimate nucleated cell counts. Clones were read by immunoSEQ multiplex PCR, and TCRdb kept only the in-frame ones, dropping some. D and trimming were read from the DNA, whereas the V and J calls and clone size are those reported in that table. The data show 120,000 to 150,000 clones, around 85% seen once. Recruitment covered about two dozen US areas and drew participants whose ages spanned about 18 to 90 years. Symptom resolution, clearance, or two negative PCRs marked the recovered donors of Cohort 3. CDR3 length: 15 residues. CDR1 SNHLY and CDR2 FYNNEI come from the germline V gene.

The receptor was derived from a woman in her thirties or forties who had recovered from COVID-19. Sequenced input: PBMCs or T cells enriched from blood (not recorded which). This sequence joins TRBV2 and TRBJ1-2, with TRBD1 identical over 7 bases. The CDR3 loop is CASTEGTAPNYGYTF. The DNA for the CDR3 is TGTGCCAGCACTGAAGGGACAGCCCCTAACTATGGCTACACCTTC.